What follows are 29 T cell receptor beta chains derived from one specimen sequenced in a study of CD8+CD57+ T cells in acquired aplastic anemia. Genomic DNA acted as the template from which TCR beta VDJ combination and CDR3 sequence profiling were carried out. A single record per CDR3 protein comes from TCRdb applying MiXCR to the reads. The sample lists about 40,000 distinct CDR3 sequences, approximately 57% occurring once. In patients chosen for sequencing, flow cytometry had shown CD8+CD57+ cell expansion. Sequencing was done on a sample of sorted CD4+, CD8+, or CD8+CD57+ T cells (not recorded which) from PBMCs. These receptors were collected from a human donor with aplastic anemia.

This clonotype was counted a single time. The chain links TRBV2 to TRBJ1-2; no firm D call. The CDR3 runs to 12 residues. V was clipped by 2 bases and J by 5 bases, with 6 bases between them. The germline V gene has CDR1 SNHLY and CDR2 FYNNEI. This CDR3 reads CASSEPVYGYTF. The CDR3 DNA reads as TGTGCCAGCAGTGAACCTGTTTATGGCTACACCTTC.

This clonotype has a count of ten or more. V is TRBV5-6 and J is TRBJ2-7; D is possibly TRBD2 (6 bases). This CDR3 spans 14 amino acids. Germline V gene lookup returns CDR1 SGHDT and CDR2 YYEEEE. Trimming stripped 4 bases from V and 3 bases from J, with 14 bases between. The CDR3 coding sequence is TGTGCCAGCAGCCTCGGGACTCCTGTCTACGAGCAGTACTTC. This codes for CASSLGTPVYEQYF.

The chain uses TRBV6-2 or TRBV6-3 and TRBJ2-2; D is possibly TRBD1 (7 bases). V was trimmed by 7 bases and J by 1 base, leaving 13 bases between them. This CDR3 has 15 amino acids. CDR1 and CDR2 (germline): MNHEY, SVGEGT. The DNA for the CDR3 is TGTGCCAGCACCCCGGGGGACAGGAACACCGGGGAGCTGTTTTTT. Amino acids: CASTPGDRNTGELFF.

V and J are TRBV10-2 and TRBJ2-5; 7 bases align to TRBD1. Germline values: CDR1 WSHSY, CDR2 SAAADI. The junction had 3 bases not matched to a gene; V was cut back by 0 bases and J by 5 bases. This CDR3 is 14 amino acids long. The CDR3 loop reads CASSESTGLETQYF. The CDR3 region has the DNA TGCGCCAGCAGTGAGTCGACAGGGCTGGAGACCCAGTACTTC.

This clonotype was detected only once. It is likely a read error, because the conserved phenylalanine at the end of the CDR3 is missing. The V call is TRBV4-1, the J call TRBJ1-1, with TRBD1 identical over 8 bases. The CDR3 has 16 residues. V trimming: 1 base; J trimming: 4 bases; junction bases outside the gene matches: 8. In germline, CDR1 is MGHRA, CDR2 YSYEKL. CDR3 loop: CASSQVMDRVGTEAFL. As DNA, the CDR3 is TGCGCCAGCAGCCAAGTCATGGACAGGGTGGGCACTGAAGCTTTCCTT.

The V call is TRBV27, the J call TRBJ2-2; D is unresolved. This CDR3 is 13 amino acids long. With 3 bases removed from V and 3 bases from J, the gap between germline ends came to 5 bases. Germline loops: CDR1 MNHEY, CDR2 SMNVEV (reference sequence). The CDR3 loop is CASSFSYTGELFF. DNA of the CDR3: TGTGCCAGCAGTTTTTCTTACACCGGGGAGCTGTTTTTT.

The J gene is TRBJ2-7, the V gene TRBV6-5, with D possibly being TRBD1 or TRBD2 (5 bases each). Trimming removed 2 bases from V and 2 bases from J, with 10 bases in between. This CDR3 region has 14 residues. Germline CDR1 MNHEY, CDR2 SVGAGI. The CDR3 coding sequence is TGTGCCAGCAGTTACGATGGGGGAACCTACGAGCAGTACTTC. This translates into CASSYDGGTYEQYF.

J is TRBJ1-2 and V is TRBV10-3; 8 nucleotides match TRBD1. The junction had 8 bases not matched to a gene; V was cut back by 5 bases and J by 3 bases. The CDR3 totals 15 residues. The germline V gene has CDR1 ENHRY and CDR2 SYGVKD. The CDR3 here is CAISPGTGGDYGYTF. The CDR3 DNA follows: TGTGCCATCAGTCCCGGGACAGGAGGGGACTATGGCTACACCTTC.

The sample holds many counts of this clonotype. This sequence joins TRBV20-1 and TRBJ1-3, with unresolved D. CDR3 length: 17 residues. The germline V gene has CDR1 DFQATT and CDR2 SNEGSKA (reference sequence). V was clipped by 5 bases and J by 0 bases, with 20 bases between them. In nucleotides, the CDR3 is TGCAGTGCTGGGAGTCTTCCTCGCGCGGGCTCTGGAAACACCATATATTTT. This gives the protein CSAGSLPRAGSGNTIYF.

About this clonotype: The junction differs from germline at one of its ends, possibly a read error. This sequence joins TRBV10-3 and TRBJ2-7; 11 bases align to TRBD2. Germline lookup yields CDR1 ENHRY and CDR2 SYGVKD. The CDR3 totals 17 residues. The CDR3, as DNA: TGTGCCAGCAGTTATAAGGCTAGCGGGGGGCGACTCTACGAGCAGTACTTC. Translating it yields CASSYKASGGRLYEQYF.

This chain links TRBV7-3 with TRBJ2-7; unclear D gene. The length of the CDR3 is 12 residues. Trimming stripped 2 bases from V and 5 bases from J, with 7 bases between. CDR1 SGHTA and CDR2 FQGTGA come from the germline V gene. This CDR3 reads CASSLGRNEQYF. The CDR3 DNA reads as TGTGCCAGCAGCTTAGGCAGGAACGAGCAGTACTTC.

The genes are TRBV18 and TRBJ1-2, with 11 bases identical to TRBD1. Germline V gives CDR1 KGHSH, CDR2 LQKENI. The CDR3 consists of 18 residues. Germline trimming cut 1 base from V and 5 bases from J; bases unmatched to any gene: 12. CDR3 sequence: CASSPQGTGGIQMYGYTF. CDR3 DNA: TGTGCCAGCTCACCACAAGGGACAGGGGGGATTCAAATGTATGGCTACACCTTC.

For this clonotype: It may be a read error: a sequence one base away is much more abundant. The chain joins TRBV6-5 to TRBJ1-6; maybe TRBD1 (6 bases). The V gene lost 4 bases and the J gene lost 10 bases, with 17 bases spanning the gap. CDR3 length: 15 amino acids. Per germline, CDR1 MNHEY and CDR2 SVGAGI. CDR3 coding DNA: TGTGCCAGCAGTTTAAGGCGGGGGGCGGGATCACCCCTCCACTTT. Protein: CASSLRRGAGSPLHF.

CDR3 in DNA: TGCAGCGTTGTAGGCTTTCTGGACCGACAGGGGAGGGAGACCCAGTACTTC. It encodes CSVVGFLDRQGRETQYF. This chain links TRBV29-1 with TRBJ2-5; TRBD1 agrees at 8 bases. This CDR3 spans 17 amino acids. Per the germline V gene, CDR1 is SQVTM and CDR2 is ANQGSEA. V lost 4 bases to trimming and J lost 5 bases; unmatched junction nucleotides: 18.

The J gene is TRBJ2-5, the V gene TRBV24-1; D is uncertain. The V and J ends lost 6 bases and 2 bases respectively, with 12 bases between them. Germline V gives CDR1 KGHDR, CDR2 SFDVKD. CDR3 length: 14 amino acids. The CDR3 region has the DNA TGTGCCACCAGTTTATCACAGCCTCAAGAGACCCAGTACTTC. Residues: CATSLSQPQETQYF.

This clonotype was seen repeatedly, ten times or more. The chain recombines TRBV20-1 with TRBJ1-2; 11 nucleotides agree with TRBD1. This CDR3 has 15 residues. CDR1 DFQATT and CDR2 SNEGSKA come from the germline V gene (reference sequence). V trimming: 5 bases; J trimming: 4 bases; junction bases outside the gene matches: 9. This chain's CDR3 is CSAGRTGGASYGYTF. The CDR3 DNA reads as TGCAGTGCTGGACGGACAGGGGGCGCGAGCTATGGCTACACCTTC.

The rearrangement uses TRBV7-2 and TRBJ2-7; D is uncertain. Trimming took off 1 base at V and 4 bases at J, with 8 bases between the two ends. Per germline, CDR1 SGHTA and CDR2 FQGNSA. The CDR3 sequence is 13 residues long. CDR3 amino acids: CASSLVYSYEQYF. In DNA, the CDR3 is TGTGCCAGCAGCTTAGTTTACAGTTACGAGCAGTACTTC.

The chain carries TRBV4-2 and TRBJ2-7; TRBD2 matches 11 bases. This CDR3 spans 19 amino acids. Looked up from germline, CDR1 is LGHNA and CDR2 is YNFKEQ. The ends lost 0 bases at V and 7 bases at J; junction bases unmatched: 17. CDR3 region: CASSQDWSHGLAGSVEQYF. The CDR3 DNA follows: TGTGCCAGCAGCCAAGATTGGAGTCACGGACTAGCGGGTAGCGTGGAGCAGTACTTC.

The chain's CDR3 is CASSIGGAPEAFF. CDR3 nucleotides: TGTGCCAGTAGTATTGGGGGGGCACCTGAAGCTTTCTTT. This chain connects TRBV19 to TRBJ1-1, with D possibly being TRBD1 (6 bases). This CDR3 comprises 13 residues. The germline V gene has CDR1 LNHDA and CDR2 SQIVND (reference sequence). The V and J ends lost 3 bases and 6 bases respectively, with 11 bases between them.

This clonotype was counted only a few times. A read error is possible here, since a much larger clone lies one base away. The chain employs TRBV9 and TRBJ2-1; no clear D. Germline assignment: CDR1 SGDLS and CDR2 YYNGEE. Trimming took off 6 bases at V and 4 bases at J, with 14 bases between the two ends. The CDR3 is 14 amino acids. This CDR3 reads CASTRTCAYNEQFF. The CDR3 DNA reads as TGTGCCAGCACCCGAACTTGCGCATACAATGAGCAGTTCTTC. Together with reference TRBV9 and TRBJ2-1, the CDR3 gives the full variable domain: DSGVTQTPKHLITATGQRVTLRCSPRSGDLSVYWYQQSLDQGLQFLIQYYNGEERAKGNILERFSAQQFPDLHSELNLSSLELGDSALYFCASTRTCAYNEQFFGPGTRLTVL.

The chain uses TRBV13 and TRBJ1-2; D is undetermined. The CDR3 extends over 13 amino acids. Germline V gene lookup returns CDR1 PRHDT and CDR2 FYEKMQ (reference sequence). V was clipped by 3 bases and J by 0 bases, with 5 bases between them. The CDR3 region has the DNA TGTGCCAGCAGCTTTCTAACTAACTATGGCTACACCTTC. Protein product: CASSFLTNYGYTF.

V is TRBV15 and J is TRBJ1-5, with TRBD1 identical over 8 bases. This CDR3 comprises 15 residues. Germline V gene sequence: CDR1 LNHNV, CDR2 YYDKDF (reference sequence). Trimming at V came to 6 bases and at J to 5 bases, leaving 9 bases not matched to a gene. CDR3 DNA: TGTGCCACCAGTCTGGACAGGGACGTCGATCAGCCCCAGCATTTT. This encodes CATSLDRDVDQPQHF.

This clonotype was recorded a few times. The J gene is TRBJ2-5, the V gene TRBV3-1; 12 nucleotides line up with TRBD1. CDR1 is LGHDT, CDR2 YNNKEL, per germline (reference sequence). The length of the CDR3 is 16 residues. The junction had 8 bases not matched to a gene; V was cut back by 4 bases and J by 5 bases. Here the CDR3 reads CASSRLSGTGGETQYF. CDR3 nucleotides: TGTGCCAGCAGCCGGCTCTCCGGGACAGGGGGCGAGACCCAGTACTTC.

The J gene is TRBJ1-1, the V gene TRBV7-9; 7 nucleotides line up with TRBD1. The V and J ends lost 5 bases and 1 base, in that order; junction bases with no gene match: 4. CDR3 length: 14 amino acids. Germline V gene data show CDR1 as SEHNR and CDR2 as FQNEAQ (reference sequence). The CDR3 protein is CASSRGQRNTEAFF. As DNA, the CDR3 is TGTGCCAGCAGCAGGGGACAGAGGAACACTGAAGCTTTCTTT.

This clonotype was seen a handful of times. The CDR3 is CASSFLRTGGMNTEAFF. The CDR3 DNA is TGTGCCAGCAGTTTTTTAAGGACAGGGGGAATGAACACTGAAGCTTTCTTT. This chain uses TRBV28 with TRBJ1-1; TRBD1 matches 10 bases. This CDR3 spans 17 amino acids. With 3 bases clipped from V and 0 bases from J, the junction kept 7 bases outside the gene matches. Germline V gene sequence: CDR1 MDHEN, CDR2 SYDVKM.

This clonotype was seen a handful of times. V gene TRBV19 combines with J gene TRBJ1-5, with 10 bases matching TRBD1. CDR1 is LNHDA, CDR2 SQIVND, per germline (reference sequence). The CDR3 has 12 residues. V was pared by 9 bases and J by 7 bases, with 3 bases of the junction left unmatched. DNA of the CDR3: TGTGCCAGCGGACAGGGGGGCCAGCCCCAGCATTTT. Translation gives CASGQGGQPQHF. The full variable domain, in which reference TRBV19 and TRBJ1-5 provide the parts outside the CDR3, is DGGITQSPKYLFRKEGQNVTLSCEQNLNHDAMYWYRQDPGQGLRLIYYSQIVNDFQKGDIAEGYSVSREKKESFPLTVTSAQKNPTAFYLCASGQGGQPQHFGDGTRLSIL.

This chain uses TRBV2 with TRBJ2-5; D may be TRBD1 or TRBD2 (5 bases each). The germline V gene encodes CDR1 SNHLY and CDR2 FYNNEI. This CDR3 has 13 amino acids. V dropped 10 bases and J dropped 5 bases, with 17 bases sitting between them. The CDR3 nucleotides read TGTGCCACCAGATCTGGGGGTAGGGAGACCCAGTACTTC. Translating gives CATRSGGRETQYF.

The J gene is TRBJ2-7, the V gene TRBV7-8, with 8 bases that match TRBD1. From germline, CDR1 is SGHVS and CDR2 FQNEAQ. The CDR3 has 15 amino acids. The junction had 4 bases not matched to a gene; V was cut back by 1 base and J by 2 bases. For the CDR3, the DNA is TGTGCCAGCAGCTTAGACCCAGGGGGCACCTACGAGCAGTACTTC. Translated: CASSLDPGGTYEQYF.

The chain is built from TRBV4-1 and TRBJ1-5; 10 bases map to TRBD1. CDR1 and CDR2 from the germline V gene are MGHRA and YSYEKL. V trimming: 5 bases; J trimming: 6 bases; junction bases outside the gene matches: 4. The CDR3 runs to 14 residues. CDR3 loop: CASSDRGPVQPQHF. The CDR3 DNA follows: TGCGCCAGCAGCGACAGGGGGCCGGTTCAGCCCCAGCATTTT.